The 9 T cell receptor beta chains below all came from one sample that was sequenced in a study of human T cells and chemical hapten exposure. From the RACE reads, TCRdb called clonotypes with MiXCR, one entry per CDR3 protein. In the table there are under 450,000 distinct CDR3 sequences, 6% to 7% of which are singletons. Time point given: patch test 2, 6 weeks after DPC sensitization. Treatment here: therapeutic diphenylcyclopropenone sensitization with weekly scalp DPC. Sequenced material: whole blood, taken in connection with sensitization to the hapten diphenylcyclopropenone (DPC). The receptors come from a woman aged 18-29 years with alopecia areata. Some clones in this sample may be carry-over from other donors' samples.

This clonotype was recorded at least ten times. CDR3: CASNPTRDRTFSPLHF. The CDR3 DNA is TGTGCCAGCAATCCGACCCGGGACAGGACTTTCTCACCCCTCCACTTT. V and J are TRBV6-5 and TRBJ1-6; TRBD1 agrees at 8 bases. This CDR3 comprises 16 residues. With V trimmed by 7 bases and J by 10 bases, 15 bases remained unmatched. Germline CDR1 is MNHEY and CDR2 is SVGAGI.

At least ten counts were recorded for this clonotype. In DNA, the CDR3 is TGTGCCAGCAGCCCGGTTACACGCTCCTACGAGCAGTACTTC. As protein: CASSPVTRSYEQYF. The chain recombines TRBV7-2 with TRBJ2-7; D unclear. The CDR3 has 14 amino acids. V was shortened by 5 bases and J by 0 bases, with 11 bases between the two germline ends. Germline CDR1 is SGHTA and CDR2 is FQGNSA.

The gene calls are TRBV4-1 and TRBJ2-6, with 8 positions matching TRBD1. J was trimmed by 0 bases and V by 1 base; bases with no gene match: 2. Germline CDR1 reads MGHRA; CDR2 reads YSYEKL. This CDR3 comprises 17 residues. In DNA, the CDR3 is TGCGCCAGCAGCCAAGGACAGGGGAGCTCTGGGGCCAACGTCCTGACTTTC. Translation: CASSQGQGSSGANVLTF.

The chain combines TRBV9 with TRBJ2-5; 9 bases line up with TRBD2. CDR1 and CDR2 from the germline V gene are SGDLS and YYNGEE. This CDR3 has 16 residues. Trimming took 4 bases from V and 5 from J; bases not matched to a gene: 12. The CDR3 DNA sequence: TGTGCCAGCAGCCCACGGGGGGGACTAGCCGCGGAGACCCAGTACTTC. Translating gives CASSPRGGLAAETQYF.

This clonotype was observed a handful of times. The chain couples TRBV4-2 to TRBJ2-3; D gene uncertain. Germline loops: CDR1 LGHNA, CDR2 YNFKEQ. The CDR3 length is 15 residues. The V and J ends lost 4 bases and 0 bases respectively, with 11 bases between them. For the CDR3, the DNA is TGTGCCAGCAGCCGAATGCATACTAGCACAGATACGCAGTATTTT. This sequence encodes CASSRMHTSTDTQYF.

This clonotype was picked up many times. The chain couples TRBV14 to TRBJ2-1; 16 nucleotides line up with TRBD2. J lost 8 bases, V lost 4 bases, and 11 bases had no gene match. Germline assignment: CDR1 SGHDN and CDR2 FVKESK. The CDR3 contains 18 residues. Here the CDR3 DNA reads TGTGCCAGCAGCCTCCTGGGACTAGCGGGGGGGCCTTGGGATGAGCAGTTCTTC. It yields the protein CASSLLGLAGGPWDEQFF. Full variable domain (rest looked up from reference TRBV14 and TRBJ2-1): EAGVTQFPSHSVIEKGQTVTLRCDPISGHDNLYWYRRVMGKEIKFLLHFVKESKQDESGMPNNRFLAERTGGTYSTLKVQPAELEDSGVYFCASSLLGLAGGPWDEQFFGPGTRLTVL.

The V call is TRBV20-1, the J call TRBJ2-7; D call uncertain. Trimming cost V 3 bases and J 9 bases, with 15 bases left between them. CDR3 length: 12 residues. Germline assignment: CDR1 DFQATT and CDR2 SNEGSKA (reference sequence). CDR3 amino acids: CSASKGTFGQYF. CDR3 coding DNA: TGCAGTGCTAGCAAGGGTACTTTCGGGCAGTACTTC.

This clonotype was counted many times. This chain joins TRBV18 and TRBJ1-4; 8 positions match TRBD1. This CDR3 region has 18 residues. Germline V gene sequence: CDR1 KGHSH, CDR2 LQKENI. V lost 0 bases to trimming and J lost 0 bases; unmatched junction nucleotides: 6. The CDR3: CASSPPGRGLATNEKLFF. CDR3 bases: TGTGCCAGCTCACCACCCGGCAGGGGGCTTGCAACTAATGAAAAACTGTTTTTT.

The rearrangement links TRBV25-1 to TRBJ1-6, with 11 bases identical to TRBD1. CDR3 length: 17 residues. The V and J ends lost 4 bases and 5 bases, in that order; junction bases with no gene match: 7. Germline CDR1 MGHDK, CDR2 SYGVNS. This chain's CDR3 is CASSGLGQGADNSPLHF. The CDR3 bases are TGTGCCAGCAGTGGACTAGGACAGGGGGCCGATAATTCACCCCTCCACTTT.